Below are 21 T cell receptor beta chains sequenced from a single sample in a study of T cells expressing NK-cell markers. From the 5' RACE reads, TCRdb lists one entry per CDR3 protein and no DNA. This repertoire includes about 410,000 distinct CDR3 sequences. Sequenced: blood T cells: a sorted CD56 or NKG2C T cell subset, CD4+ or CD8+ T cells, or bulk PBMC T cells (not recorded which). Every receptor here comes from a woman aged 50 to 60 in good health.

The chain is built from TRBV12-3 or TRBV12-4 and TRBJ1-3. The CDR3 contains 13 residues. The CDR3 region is CASSPDAGGTIYF.

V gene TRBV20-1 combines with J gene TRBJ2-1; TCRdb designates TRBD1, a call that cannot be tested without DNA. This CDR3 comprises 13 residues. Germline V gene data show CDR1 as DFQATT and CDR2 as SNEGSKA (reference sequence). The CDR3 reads CSASGTAWGEQFF.

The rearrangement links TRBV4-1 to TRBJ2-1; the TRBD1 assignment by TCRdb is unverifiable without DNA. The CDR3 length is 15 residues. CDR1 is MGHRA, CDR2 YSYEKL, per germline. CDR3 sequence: CASSEGPTAPNEQFF.

This CDR3 is CSVDGTQSDYGYTF. The chain has TRBV29-1 and TRBJ1-2; the TCRdb D gene call, TRBD1, has no DNA to confirm it. Germline V gene sequence: CDR1 SQVTM, CDR2 ANQGSEA. The CDR3 covers 14 residues.

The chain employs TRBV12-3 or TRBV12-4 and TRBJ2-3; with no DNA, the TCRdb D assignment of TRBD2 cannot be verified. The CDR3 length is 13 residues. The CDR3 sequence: CASSATGTSSQYF.

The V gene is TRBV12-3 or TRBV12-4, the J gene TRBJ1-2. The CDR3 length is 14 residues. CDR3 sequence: CASSLDAQAYGYTF.

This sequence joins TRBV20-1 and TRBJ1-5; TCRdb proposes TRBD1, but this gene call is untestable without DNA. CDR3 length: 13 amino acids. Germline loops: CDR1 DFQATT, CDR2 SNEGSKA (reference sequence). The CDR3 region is CSAFGQGNQPQHF.

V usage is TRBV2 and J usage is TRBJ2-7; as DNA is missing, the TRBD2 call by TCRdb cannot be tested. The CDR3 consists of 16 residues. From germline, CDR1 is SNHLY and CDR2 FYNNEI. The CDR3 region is CASSETRYRSSYEQYF.

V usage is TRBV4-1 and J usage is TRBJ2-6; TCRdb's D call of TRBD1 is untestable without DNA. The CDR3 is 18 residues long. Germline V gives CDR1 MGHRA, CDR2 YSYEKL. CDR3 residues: CASSQGFRQLSGANVLTF.

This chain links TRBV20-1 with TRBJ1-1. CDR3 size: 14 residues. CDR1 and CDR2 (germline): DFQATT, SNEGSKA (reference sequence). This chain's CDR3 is CSARREGGNTEAFF.

CDR3 residues: CASSNLLGLAGQETQYF. The rearrangement joins TRBV3-1 to TRBJ2-5; TCRdb names TRBD2, which stays unverified in the absence of DNA. The CDR3 consists of 17 residues. CDR1 is LGHDT and CDR2 is YNNKEL in the germline V gene (reference sequence).

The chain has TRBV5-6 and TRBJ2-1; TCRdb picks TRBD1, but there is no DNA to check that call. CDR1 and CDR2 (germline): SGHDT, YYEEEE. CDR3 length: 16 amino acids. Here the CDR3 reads CASRKTGQGAYNEQFF. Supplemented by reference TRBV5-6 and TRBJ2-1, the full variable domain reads DAGVTQSPTHLIKTRGQQVTLRCSPKSGHDTVSWYQQALGQGPQFIFQYYEEEERQRGNFPDRFSGHQFPNYSSELNVNALLLGDSALYLCASRKTGQGAYNEQFFGPGTRLTVL.

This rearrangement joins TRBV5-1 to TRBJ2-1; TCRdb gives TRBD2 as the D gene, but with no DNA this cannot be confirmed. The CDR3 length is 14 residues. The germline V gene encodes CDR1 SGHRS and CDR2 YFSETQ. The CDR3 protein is CASSSQGLFNEQFF.

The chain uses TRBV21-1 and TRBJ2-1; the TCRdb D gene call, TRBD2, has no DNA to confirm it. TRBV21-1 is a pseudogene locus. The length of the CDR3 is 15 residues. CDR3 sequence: CASSKGEGRNNEQFF.

Here the CDR3 reads CSVADRYQETQYF. The V and J genes are TRBV29-1 and TRBJ2-5. Germline V CDR1 and CDR2: SQVTM, ANQGSEA. The CDR3 covers 13 residues.

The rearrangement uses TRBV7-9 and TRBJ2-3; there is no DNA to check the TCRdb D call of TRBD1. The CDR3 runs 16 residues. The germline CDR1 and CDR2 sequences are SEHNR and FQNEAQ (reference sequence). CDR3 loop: CASRSPYGGSTDTQYF.

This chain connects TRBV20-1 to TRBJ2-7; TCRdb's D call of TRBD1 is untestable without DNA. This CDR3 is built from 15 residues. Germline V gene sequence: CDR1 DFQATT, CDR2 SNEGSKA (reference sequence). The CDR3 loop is CSAQLGTGETYEQYF.

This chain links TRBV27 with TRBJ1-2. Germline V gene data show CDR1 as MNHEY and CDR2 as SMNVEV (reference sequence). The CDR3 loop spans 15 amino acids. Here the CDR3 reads CASRARSRSNYGYTF.

This chain's CDR3 is CASTPPNTGELFF. V and J are TRBV25-1 and TRBJ2-2; as DNA is missing, the TRBD1 call by TCRdb cannot be tested. Germline assignment: CDR1 MGHDK and CDR2 SYGVNS. The CDR3 consists of 13 residues.

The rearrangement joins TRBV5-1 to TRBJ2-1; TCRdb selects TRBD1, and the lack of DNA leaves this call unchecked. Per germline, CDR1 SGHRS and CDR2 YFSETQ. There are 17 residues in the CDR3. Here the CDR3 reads CASSLAPTLRGQNEQFF.

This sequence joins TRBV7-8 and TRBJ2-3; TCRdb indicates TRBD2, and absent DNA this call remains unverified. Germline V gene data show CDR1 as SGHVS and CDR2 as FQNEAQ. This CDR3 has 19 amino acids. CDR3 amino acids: CASSLLTGTSGKDGDTQYF. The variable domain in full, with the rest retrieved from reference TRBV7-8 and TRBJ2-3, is GAGVSQSPRYKVAKRGQDVALRCDPISGHVSLFWYQQALGQGPEFLTYFQNEAQLDKSGLPSDRFFAERPEGSVSTLKIQRTQQEDSAVYLCASSLLTGTSGKDGDTQYFGPGTRLTVL.